Listed below are T cell receptor beta chains from one sample, sequenced in a study of lung T cells in sarcoidosis with Löfgren's syndrome. MiXCR, applied by TCRdb to the reads, yields one record per CDR3 protein. The sample includes 60,000 to 70,000 distinct CDR3 sequences, 21% seen only once; the top ten take approximately 2.1%. Sequenced sample: CD4+ T cells from PBMCs. These receptors all come from a human donor with sarcoidosis (Löfgren's syndrome or another form), or a control subject (not recorded which). Each CDR3 is given with its conserved first and last residue. Each record gives: J gene, V gene, CDR3 protein.

j_call: TRBJ1-1
v_call: TRBV29-1
cdr3_aa: CSVEGLGVTEAFF

j_call: TRBJ1-1
v_call: TRBV5-5
cdr3_aa: CASSFTGYTEAFF

j_call: TRBJ1-2
v_call: TRBV5-1
cdr3_aa: CASSRPEAGEGGYTF

j_call: TRBJ1-3
v_call: TRBV7-2
cdr3_aa: CASSADRVTIYF

j_call: TRBJ2-3
v_call: TRBV7-9
cdr3_aa: CASSFNSFFTDTQYF

j_call: TRBJ1-1
v_call: TRBV13
cdr3_aa: CASSLGQGSEAFF

j_call: TRBJ2-1
v_call: TRBV27
cdr3_aa: CASSPLGQALYNEQFF

j_call: TRBJ1-5
v_call: TRBV6-1
cdr3_aa: CAGSYDSYSNQPQHF

j_call: TRBJ1-5
v_call: TRBV20-1
cdr3_aa: CSARDPKGHQHF

j_call: TRBJ2-1
v_call: TRBV2
cdr3_aa: CASRAGAWEQFF

j_call: TRBJ2-7
v_call: TRBV7-2
cdr3_aa: CASSLTSGMGEQYF

j_call: TRBJ1-5
v_call: TRBV5-8
cdr3_aa: CASSPDRSNQPQHF

j_call: TRBJ1-5
v_call: TRBV3-1
cdr3_aa: CASSARGSNQPQHF

j_call: TRBJ2-1
v_call: TRBV20-1
cdr3_aa: CSATSGRGNEQFF

j_call: TRBJ2-1
v_call: TRBV2
cdr3_aa: CASTVSDEQFF

j_call: TRBJ2-4
v_call: TRBV6-6
cdr3_aa: CASSYLGLEYF

j_call: TRBJ2-2
v_call: TRBV5-1
cdr3_aa: CASSLVVGGELFF

j_call: TRBJ1-5
v_call: TRBV12-3/TRBV12-4
cdr3_aa: CASSGQGNSNWPQHF

j_call: TRBJ2-5
v_call: TRBV20-1
cdr3_aa: CSALPGLGRAQGTQYF

j_call: TRBJ1-1
v_call: TRBV11-2
cdr3_aa: CASSLQAQGNAEAFF

j_call: TRBJ1-5
v_call: TRBV19
cdr3_aa: CASNVDRTGQPQHF

j_call: TRBJ2-3
v_call: TRBV2
cdr3_aa: CASSVGTGATDTQYF

j_call: TRBJ2-1
v_call: TRBV28
cdr3_aa: CASSRLAGNYNEQFF

j_call: TRBJ2-2
v_call: TRBV6-4
cdr3_aa: CASSQSVLHGELFF

j_call: TRBJ2-5
v_call: TRBV5-1
cdr3_aa: CASSLPGQETQYF

j_call: TRBJ1-1
v_call: TRBV3-1
cdr3_aa: CASSQRNTEAFF

j_call: TRBJ2-1
v_call: TRBV6-1
cdr3_aa: CASSSFRDYALEQFF

j_call: TRBJ2-5
v_call: TRBV5-4
cdr3_aa: CASSLQVSQETQYF

j_call: TRBJ2-2
v_call: TRBV27
cdr3_aa: CASSFAQVTGELFF

j_call: TRBJ2-1
v_call: TRBV7-3
cdr3_aa: CASSLERASGLYNEQFF

j_call: TRBJ1-4
v_call: TRBV5-6
cdr3_aa: CASSLAPGPGEKLFF

j_call: TRBJ2-1
v_call: TRBV7-9
cdr3_aa: CASSFLQLEASGHNEQFF

j_call: TRBJ1-6
v_call: TRBV4-2
cdr3_aa: CASSQAGTVNSPLHF

j_call: TRBJ2-5
v_call: TRBV20-1
cdr3_aa: CSAERTGKGETQYF

j_call: TRBJ1-1
v_call: TRBV27
cdr3_aa: CASSFQPGRTSTEAFF

j_call: TRBJ1-1
v_call: TRBV7-2
cdr3_aa: CASSLVRGNEAFF

j_call: TRBJ2-1
v_call: TRBV11-2
cdr3_aa: CASSLQASSFEQFF

j_call: TRBJ1-6
v_call: TRBV15
cdr3_aa: CATSRGGTAYNSPLHF

j_call: TRBJ2-1
v_call: TRBV2
cdr3_aa: CASSKGTGNEQFF

j_call: TRBJ2-7
v_call: TRBV10-1
cdr3_aa: CATNSKNRSYEQYF

j_call: TRBJ1-3
v_call: TRBV28
cdr3_aa: CASSSYRGPGNTIYF

j_call: TRBJ2-3
v_call: TRBV15
cdr3_aa: CATSLLAGTDTQYF

j_call: TRBJ2-3
v_call: TRBV6-1
cdr3_aa: CATKLSGGDDTQYF

j_call: TRBJ2-3
v_call: TRBV20-1
cdr3_aa: CSARRRLAGVKGTDTQYF

j_call: TRBJ2-7
v_call: TRBV28
cdr3_aa: CASGYTSGSYEQYF

j_call: TRBJ1-2
v_call: TRBV7-9
cdr3_aa: CASSFRDSPSGGYTF